This T cell receptor beta chain was retrieved from a study of OX40 agonist ivuxolimab in advanced cancers. Study background: Patients were dosed intravenously with ivuxolimab at 0.01 to 10 mg/kg every 2 weeks.

The germline CDR1 and CDR2 sequences are SGHNT and YYREEE (reference sequence). Trimming removed 5 bases from V and 7 bases from J; junction bases left unmatched: 17. This CDR3 comprises 17 residues. The data were produced by immunoSEQ multiplex PCR, yet TCRdb's version contains in-frame clones alone and is incomplete. The sample carries around 30,000 clones, about nine tenths recorded once. V usage is TRBV5-4 and J usage is TRBJ2-3, with 9 bases matching TRBD2. This TCR was sampled from an adult with an advanced solid tumor such as melanoma, head and neck, liver or kidney cancer. This specimen consisted of CD4+ or CD8+ T cells sorted from blood, obtained in a trial of the OX40 agonist ivuxolimab. CDR3 amino acids: CASRPILAGWLLYTQYF. CDR3 sequence (DNA): TGTGCCAGCAGGCCAATCCTAGCGGGATGGCTACTCTATACGCAGTATTTT.